A selection of T cell receptor beta chains follows, all from one sample in a study of cytomegalovirus exposure and HLA in healthy donors. Sequenced by immunoSEQ multiplex PCR; TCRdb stores in-frame clones only, minus some. In the table there are 150,000 to 200,000 clones, under 85% of which are singletons. The sample was PBMCs. The receptors shown here come from a male donor in good health and CMV-seronegative. Both conserved end residues are part of each CDR3. The D gene is left open where the match is weak. Clone size appears in some rows only: once, few, many, or a class for an expanded clone.

d_call: -
j_call: TRBJ1-3
clone_size: -
v_call: TRBV20-1
cdr3_aa: CSAYSGNTIYF
cdr3_nt: TGCAGCGCCTACTCTGGAAACACCATATATTTT

d_call: TRBD2
j_call: TRBJ2-3
clone_size: -
v_call: TRBV30
cdr3_aa: CAWSAGRSGRAQDTQYF
cdr3_nt: TGTGCCTGGAGTGCCGGACGTAGCGGGAGGGCCCAAGATACGCAGTATTTT

d_call: TRBD1
j_call: TRBJ1-5
clone_size: -
v_call: TRBV6-6
cdr3_aa: CASSYLGTEGQPQHF
cdr3_nt: TGTGCCAGCAGTTACCTCGGGACAGAGGGTCAGCCCCAGCATTTT

d_call: -
j_call: TRBJ1-5
clone_size: -
v_call: TRBV28
cdr3_aa: CASSSPYRGNQPQHF
cdr3_nt: TGTGCCAGCAGTTCACCCTACAGGGGCAATCAGCCCCAGCATTTT

d_call: -
j_call: TRBJ2-1
clone_size: few
v_call: TRBV30
cdr3_aa: CAWSVRVDSNGFF
cdr3_nt: TGTGCCTGGAGTGTACGGGTTGATTCGAATGGGTTCTTC

d_call: -
j_call: TRBJ2-5
clone_size: few
v_call: TRBV9
cdr3_aa: CASSVGNGGKETQYF
cdr3_nt: TGTGCCAGCAGCGTCGGAAACGGGGGAAAAGAGACCCAGTACTTC

d_call: TRBD1
j_call: TRBJ2-3
clone_size: -
v_call: TRBV5-4
cdr3_aa: CASSLWDRGWADTQYF
cdr3_nt: TGTGCCAGCAGCCTATGGGACAGGGGTTGGGCAGATACGCAGTATTTT

d_call: -
j_call: TRBJ1-5
clone_size: -
v_call: TRBV6-5
cdr3_aa: CASSPGGGNQPQHF
cdr3_nt: TGTGCCAGCAGTCCCGGGGGAGGCAATCAGCCCCAGCATTTT

d_call: -
j_call: TRBJ1-6
clone_size: -
v_call: TRBV2
cdr3_aa: CASSELAAGDSPLHF
cdr3_nt: TGTGCCAGCAGTGAGCTAGCGGCAGGGGATTCACCCCTCCACTTT

d_call: TRBD1
j_call: TRBJ1-6
clone_size: -
v_call: TRBV30
cdr3_aa: CAWSWDRDSPLHF
cdr3_nt: TGTGCCTGGAGTTGGGACAGGGATTCACCCCTCCACTTT

d_call: TRBD2
j_call: TRBJ2-1
clone_size: -
v_call: TRBV10-3
cdr3_aa: CASTSGGAPYNEQFF
cdr3_nt: TGTGCCAGCACTAGCGGGGGGGCCCCCTACAATGAGCAGTTCTTC

d_call: -
j_call: TRBJ2-2
clone_size: -
v_call: TRBV6-1
cdr3_aa: CASSEFRGTNTGELFF
cdr3_nt: TGTGCCAGCAGTGAGTTTAGGGGGACGAACACCGGGGAGCTGTTTTTT

d_call: -
j_call: TRBJ1-5
clone_size: -
v_call: TRBV18
cdr3_aa: CASSTSDQPQHF
cdr3_nt: TGTGCCAGCTCCACGAGTGATCAGCCCCAGCATTTT

d_call: -
j_call: TRBJ1-4
clone_size: -
v_call: TRBV12-5
cdr3_aa: CASGLGGIEKLFF
cdr3_nt: TGTGCTAGTGGTTTAGGGGGTATCGAAAAACTGTTTTTT

d_call: -
j_call: TRBJ2-7
clone_size: -
v_call: TRBV5-4
cdr3_aa: CASSSIPSYEQYF
cdr3_nt: TGTGCCAGCAGCTCCATCCCCTCCTACGAGCAGTACTTC

d_call: -
j_call: TRBJ2-3
clone_size: once
v_call: TRBV4-3
cdr3_aa: CASSQDLLRLRTDTQYF
cdr3_nt: TGCGCCAGCAGCCAAGATCTGCTGAGACTTCGCACAGATACGCAGTATTTT

d_call: -
j_call: TRBJ1-3
clone_size: -
v_call: TRBV18
cdr3_aa: CASSPFTYGNTIYF
cdr3_nt: TGTGCCAGCTCACCATTTACTTACGGAAACACCATATATTTT

d_call: -
j_call: TRBJ1-5
clone_size: -
v_call: TRBV7-2
cdr3_aa: CASTPGGSNQPQHF
cdr3_nt: TGTGCCAGCACCCCGGGGGGGAGCAATCAGCCCCAGCATTTT

d_call: TRBD2
j_call: TRBJ2-7
clone_size: -
v_call: TRBV27
cdr3_aa: CASSPRGLAGGLHEQYF
cdr3_nt: TGTGCCAGCAGCCCCCGCGGACTAGCGGGAGGTCTCCACGAGCAGTACTTC

d_call: -
j_call: TRBJ2-7
clone_size: -
v_call: TRBV27
cdr3_aa: CASSPSDNYEQYF
cdr3_nt: TGTGCCAGCAGTCCCTCTGACAACTACGAGCAGTACTTC

d_call: TRBD2
j_call: TRBJ2-3
clone_size: -
v_call: TRBV7-9
cdr3_aa: CASSTGTSGDLGDTQYF
cdr3_nt: TGTGCCAGCAGCACTGGGACTAGCGGGGACCTCGGGGATACGCAGTATTTT

d_call: TRBD2
j_call: TRBJ2-7
clone_size: -
v_call: TRBV6-5
cdr3_aa: CASSPRAGVNEQYF
cdr3_nt: TGTGCCAGCAGTCCCCGAGCGGGGGTAAACGAGCAGTACTTC

d_call: -
j_call: TRBJ2-7
clone_size: -
v_call: TRBV19
cdr3_aa: CASSIERDSYEQYF
cdr3_nt: TGTGCCAGTAGTATAGAACGGGACTCCTACGAGCAGTACTTC

d_call: TRBD1
j_call: TRBJ1-5
clone_size: -
v_call: TRBV6-5
cdr3_aa: CASSYSGQGRNQPQHF
cdr3_nt: TGTGCCAGCAGTTACTCCGGACAGGGGCGGAATCAGCCCCAGCATTTT

d_call: -
j_call: TRBJ2-1
clone_size: -
v_call: TRBV28
cdr3_aa: CAEGRRDNEQFF
cdr3_nt: TGTGCCGAGGGCCGGAGGGACAATGAGCAGTTCTTC

d_call: TRBD1
j_call: TRBJ2-2
clone_size: few
v_call: TRBV19
cdr3_aa: CASSKGQSLAGELFF
cdr3_nt: TGTGCCAGTAGTAAGGGACAGAGTTTAGCCGGGGAGCTGTTTTTT

d_call: TRBD1
j_call: TRBJ2-1
clone_size: -
v_call: TRBV6-4
cdr3_aa: CASRLQGAHYVYNEGVF
cdr3_nt: TGTGCCAGCAGGTTACAGGGGGCCCACTACGTCTACAATGAAGGGGTCTTC

d_call: -
j_call: TRBJ2-1
clone_size: -
v_call: TRBV25-1
cdr3_aa: CASSESPGRENNEQFF
cdr3_nt: TGTGCCAGCAGTGAATCCCCCGGACGGGAGAACAATGAGCAGTTCTTC

d_call: TRBD2
j_call: TRBJ2-2
clone_size: -
v_call: TRBV2
cdr3_aa: CASSEAPAGGGTGELFF
cdr3_nt: TGTGCCAGCAGTGAAGCGCCTGCGGGGGGCGGCACCGGGGAGCTGTTTTTT

d_call: -
j_call: TRBJ2-1
clone_size: -
v_call: TRBV4-1
cdr3_aa: CASSPRTTYNEQFF
cdr3_nt: TGCGCCAGCAGCCCAAGGACAACCTACAATGAGCAGTTCTTC

d_call: -
j_call: TRBJ2-2
clone_size: -
v_call: TRBV18
cdr3_aa: CASSPKMLRGTGELFF
cdr3_nt: TGTGCCAGCTCACCGAAAATGCTCAGGGGCACCGGGGAGCTGTTTTTT

d_call: -
j_call: TRBJ2-5
clone_size: -
v_call: TRBV28
cdr3_aa: CASSPRDSEETQYF
cdr3_nt: TGTGCCAGCAGCCCCCGGGACTCAGAAGAGACCCAGTACTTC

d_call: -
j_call: TRBJ1-5
clone_size: -
v_call: TRBV30
cdr3_aa: CAWSLGQSNQPQHF
cdr3_nt: TGTGCCTGGAGCCTTGGACAGTCCAATCAGCCCCAGCATTTT

d_call: -
j_call: TRBJ1-6
clone_size: once
v_call: TRBV4-2
cdr3_aa: CASSQDPRGYNSPLHF
cdr3_nt: TGTGCCAGCAGCCAAGATCCGCGAGGCTATAATTCACCCCTCCACTTT

d_call: TRBD1
j_call: TRBJ2-7
clone_size: -
v_call: TRBV28
cdr3_aa: CASYGQGGEQYF
cdr3_nt: TGTGCCAGTTATGGACAGGGGGGCGAGCAGTACTTC

d_call: TRBD2
j_call: TRBJ2-1
clone_size: -
v_call: TRBV9
cdr3_aa: CASSTTSGSSYNEQFF
cdr3_nt: TGTGCCAGCAGCACGACTAGCGGGAGTTCCTACAATGAGCAGTTCTTC

d_call: -
j_call: TRBJ1-2
clone_size: once
v_call: TRBV4-2
cdr3_aa: CASSQKGDNYGYTF
cdr3_nt: TGTGCCAGCAGCCAAAAAGGAGATAACTATGGCTACACCTTC

d_call: -
j_call: TRBJ1-1
clone_size: -
v_call: TRBV30
cdr3_aa: CAWSGLRVEINTEAFF
cdr3_nt: TGTGCCTGGAGTGGACTCCGGGTGGAGATAAACACTGAAGCTTTCTTT

d_call: -
j_call: TRBJ1-4
clone_size: -
v_call: TRBV30
cdr3_aa: CAWYGEDEKLFF
cdr3_nt: TGTGCCTGGTACGGGGAAGACGAAAAACTGTTTTTT

d_call: TRBD2
j_call: TRBJ2-1
clone_size: -
v_call: TRBV19
cdr3_aa: CASSRYPTGTSDRNEQFF
cdr3_nt: TGTGCCAGTAGTCGTTACCCGACCGGGACTAGCGATCGCAATGAGCAGTTCTTC

d_call: TRBD1
j_call: TRBJ1-1
clone_size: -
v_call: TRBV6-5
cdr3_aa: CASSEATGSAFF
cdr3_nt: TGTGCCAGCAGTGAAGCGACAGGGAGCGCTTTCTTT

d_call: TRBD1
j_call: TRBJ2-7
clone_size: -
v_call: TRBV6-7
cdr3_aa: CASSHQRQGFLYEQYF
cdr3_nt: TGTGCCAGCAGTCACCAACGACAGGGATTTCTCTACGAGCAGTACTTC

d_call: TRBD2
j_call: TRBJ2-1
clone_size: -
v_call: TRBV29-1
cdr3_aa: CSVRTSGSSNEQFF
cdr3_nt: TGCAGCGTGAGGACTAGCGGGAGCTCAAATGAGCAGTTCTTC

d_call: -
j_call: TRBJ1-6
clone_size: -
v_call: TRBV7-2
cdr3_aa: CASSLVYEQASYNSPLHF
cdr3_nt: TGTGCCAGCAGCTTAGTCTACGAGCAGGCATCCTATAATTCACCCCTCCACTTT

d_call: TRBD1
j_call: TRBJ1-2
clone_size: -
v_call: TRBV30
cdr3_aa: CAWTLTGANYGYTF
cdr3_nt: TGTGCCTGGACCCTAACAGGGGCTAACTATGGCTACACCTTC